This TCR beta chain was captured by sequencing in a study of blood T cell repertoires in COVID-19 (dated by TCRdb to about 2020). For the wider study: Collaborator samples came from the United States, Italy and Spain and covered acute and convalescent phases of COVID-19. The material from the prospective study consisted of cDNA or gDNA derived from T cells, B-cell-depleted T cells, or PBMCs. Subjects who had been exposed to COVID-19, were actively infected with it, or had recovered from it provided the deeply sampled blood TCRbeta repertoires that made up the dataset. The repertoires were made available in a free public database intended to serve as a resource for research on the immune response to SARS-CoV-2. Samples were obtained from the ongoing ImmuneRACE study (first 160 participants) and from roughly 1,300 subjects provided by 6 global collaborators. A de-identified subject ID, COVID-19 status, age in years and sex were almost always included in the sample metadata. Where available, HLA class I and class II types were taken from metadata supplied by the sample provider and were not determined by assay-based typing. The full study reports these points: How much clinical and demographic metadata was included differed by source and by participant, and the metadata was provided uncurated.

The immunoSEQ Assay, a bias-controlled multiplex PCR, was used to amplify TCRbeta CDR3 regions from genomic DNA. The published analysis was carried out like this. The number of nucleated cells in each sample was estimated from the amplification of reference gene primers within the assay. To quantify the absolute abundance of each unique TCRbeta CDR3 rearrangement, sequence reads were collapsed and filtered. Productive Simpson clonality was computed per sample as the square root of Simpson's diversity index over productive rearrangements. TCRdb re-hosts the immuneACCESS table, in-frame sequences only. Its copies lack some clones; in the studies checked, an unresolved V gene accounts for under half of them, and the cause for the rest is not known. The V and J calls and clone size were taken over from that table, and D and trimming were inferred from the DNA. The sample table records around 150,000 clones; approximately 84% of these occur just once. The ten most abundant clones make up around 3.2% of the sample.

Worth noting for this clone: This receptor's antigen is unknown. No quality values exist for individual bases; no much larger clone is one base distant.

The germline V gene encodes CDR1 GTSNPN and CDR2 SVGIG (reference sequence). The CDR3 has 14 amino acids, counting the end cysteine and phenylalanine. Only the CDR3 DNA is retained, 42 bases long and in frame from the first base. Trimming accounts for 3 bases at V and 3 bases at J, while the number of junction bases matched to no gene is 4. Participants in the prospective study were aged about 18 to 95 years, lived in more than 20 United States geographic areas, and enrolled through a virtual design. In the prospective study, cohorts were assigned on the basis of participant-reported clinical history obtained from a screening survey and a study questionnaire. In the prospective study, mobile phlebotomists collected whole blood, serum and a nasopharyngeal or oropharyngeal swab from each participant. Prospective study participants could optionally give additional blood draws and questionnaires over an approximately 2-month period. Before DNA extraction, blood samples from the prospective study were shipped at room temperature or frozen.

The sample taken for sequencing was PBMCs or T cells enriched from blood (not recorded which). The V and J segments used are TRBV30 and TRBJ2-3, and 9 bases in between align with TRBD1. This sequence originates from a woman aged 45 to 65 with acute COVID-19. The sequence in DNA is TGTGCCTGGAGCCCGGGACAGGGAACAGATACGCAGTATTTT. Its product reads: CAWSPGQGTDTQYF.